The clone carrying this TCR beta chain appeared a few times. Its antigen is undetermined. Losses at the gene ends were 6 bases for V and 0 bases for J; bases not matched to a gene: 5. Germline V CDR1 and CDR2: DFQATT, SNEGSKA (reference sequence). The CDR3 is 14 residues long. The data derive from a study of identical twins. Study-wide points: Insertion counts were lower in abundant cord blood beta clonotypes, a trend that memory repertoires did not show.

From the 5' RACE reads, TCRdb called clonotypes with MiXCR, one entry per CDR3 protein. The profile shows around 480,000 distinct CDR3 sequences, about 14% of them singletons. This same sample was also taken into another study, of yellow fever vaccine responses in identical twins.

This clonotype was sampled from a woman in her late teens or twenties in good health. This chain joins TRBV20-1 and TRBJ2-3; 8 nucleotides match TRBD2. The specimen was CD4+ T cells sorted from blood. As DNA, the CDR3 is TGCAGTGCCCAGCGGGGGCCAAGCACAGATACGCAGTATTTT. Its protein product is CSAQRGPSTDTQYF.